These 15 T cell receptor beta chains were sequenced from one sample in a study of control samples from healthy donors and cancer patients. Using immunoSEQ multiplex PCR, the repertoire was profiled, and TCRdb retains in-frame clones only, with some absent. The repertoire holds 30,000 to 35,000 clones, with 86% as singletons. Material for sequencing was PBMCs. Receptors were obtained from a woman aged 40-49 years with lung cancer.

J is TRBJ1-2 and V is TRBV4-1; D is possibly TRBD1 (5 bases). The V gene's germline CDR1 is MGHRA and CDR2 YSYEKL. CDR3 length equals 13 residues. V was pared by 4 bases and J by 8 bases, with 14 bases between. The DNA of the CDR3 is TGCGCCAGCAGCCCTGGGACCGGGGGAGGCTACACCTTC. Residues: CASSPGTGGGYTF.

V and J are TRBV2 and TRBJ2-5, with 10 positions matching TRBD2. The CDR3 sequence is 16 residues long. J lost 2 bases, V lost 2 bases, and 5 bases had no gene match. Germline V gene lookup returns CDR1 SNHLY and CDR2 FYNNEI. CDR3: CASSEWASGGQETQYF. CDR3 sequence (DNA): TGTGCCAGCAGTGAATGGGCTAGCGGGGGACAAGAGACCCAGTACTTC.

This clone was detected only once. The chain has TRBV7-2 and TRBJ1-1; TRBD1 matches at 9 bases. The germline gives CDR1 SGHTA, CDR2 FQGNSA. V shed 0 bases and J 4 bases; nucleotides not matched to a gene: 9. The CDR3 is 17 amino acids. CDR3 nucleotides: TGTGCCAGCAGCTTAGCGGGAACAGGGGGCGCAGGCACTGAAGCTTTCTTT. Amino acids: CASSLAGTGGAGTEAFF. Variable domain in full (rest from reference TRBV7-2 and TRBJ1-1): GAGVSQSPSNKVTEKGKDVELRCDPISGHTALYWYRQSLGQGLEFLIYFQGNSAPDKSGLPSDRFSAERTGGSVSTLTIQRTQQEDSAVYLCASSLAGTGGAGTEAFFGQGTRLTVV.

This clone was found once. The chain joins TRBV5-4 to TRBJ2-7; 11 bases are shared with TRBD2. The CDR3 loop spans 14 amino acids. Losses at the gene ends were 3 bases for V and 2 bases for J; bases not matched to a gene: 1. Germline V gene sequence: CDR1 SGHNT, CDR2 YYREEE (reference sequence). The CDR3 loop reads CASSSSGGTYEQYF. In DNA form, the CDR3 reads TGTGCCAGCAGCTCTAGCGGGGGGACCTACGAGCAGTACTTC. Looking up the rest from reference TRBV5-4 and TRBJ2-7 gives the full variable domain: ETGVTQSPTHLIKTRGQQVTLRCSSQSGHNTVSWYQQALGQGPQFIFQYYREEENGRGNFPPRFSGLQFPNYSSELNVNALELDDSALYLCASSSSGGTYEQYFGPGTRLTVT.

This chain joins TRBV6-4 and TRBJ2-1; 9 bases map to TRBD2. Trimming cost V 0 bases and J 9 bases; bases outside gene matches: 15. Germline CDR1 MRHNA, CDR2 SNTAGT. The CDR3 runs 18 residues. The CDR3 DNA reads TGTGCCAGCAGTGACTCGATGTCTAGCGGGACCTTTAGGGGTGAGCAGTTCTTC. Its protein product is CASSDSMSSGTFRGEQFF.

The J gene is TRBJ1-1, the V gene TRBV6-2 or TRBV6-3; D is perhaps TRBD1 (5 bases). Trimming stripped 6 bases from V and 10 bases from J, with 21 bases between. The CDR3 has 14 residues. The V gene's germline CDR1 is MNHEY and CDR2 SVGEGT. This CDR3 reads CASSPGRGYKRAFF. Here the CDR3 DNA reads TGTGCCAGCAGCCCGGGAAGGGGATACAAACGAGCTTTCTTT.

The V gene is TRBV14, the J gene TRBJ2-3; unclear D gene. The CDR3 length is 15 residues. Trimming removed 1 base from V and 0 bases from J, with 8 bases in between. Germline V gives CDR1 SGHDN, CDR2 FVKESK. CDR3 region: CASSQALTSTDTQYF. CDR3 DNA: TGTGCCAGCAGCCAAGCACTCACTAGCACAGATACGCAGTATTTT.

This chain connects TRBV9 to TRBJ2-3; D call uncertain. Trimming took off 2 bases at V and 4 bases at J, with 11 bases between the two ends. Per germline, CDR1 SGDLS and CDR2 YYNGEE. This CDR3 region has 14 residues. CDR3 loop: CASSVGREPDTQYF. The CDR3 region has the DNA TGTGCCAGCAGCGTCGGCCGCGAGCCAGATACGCAGTATTTT.

CDR3 in amino acids: CASSDGENTGELFF. CDR3 coding DNA: TGTGCCAGCAGTGACGGGGAGAACACCGGGGAGCTGTTTTTT. This rearrangement joins TRBV6-4 to TRBJ2-2, with unresolved D. The CDR3 sequence is 14 residues long. Germline loops: CDR1 MRHNA, CDR2 SNTAGT. V lost 2 bases, J lost 1 base, and 5 bases lay in between.

The rearrangement uses TRBV6-6 and TRBJ2-1; 8 bases fit TRBD2. Germline V lookup: CDR1 MNHNY, CDR2 SVGAGI (reference sequence). J gave up 4 bases and V 6 bases, and 5 bases lay outside the gene matches. There are 14 residues in the CDR3. The CDR3 nucleotides read TGTGCCAGCAGCCTGGGACTAGATTACAATGAGCAGTTCTTC. Amino acid sequence: CASSLGLDYNEQFF.

The gene calls are TRBV6-6 and TRBJ1-1; 8 bases are a match to TRBD1. The CDR3 length is 16 residues. Trimming removed 7 bases from V and 1 base from J; junction bases left unmatched: 11. Germline loops: CDR1 MNHNY, CDR2 SVGAGI (reference sequence). The CDR3 sequence: CASTPQGEETNTEAFF. CDR3 bases: TGTGCCAGCACACCACAGGGGGAGGAGACGAACACTGAAGCTTTCTTT.

The chain recombines TRBV10-3 with TRBJ1-6; no clear D. Trimming stripped 3 bases from V and 6 bases from J, with 9 bases between. The germline gives CDR1 ENHRY, CDR2 SYGVKD. The CDR3 runs 14 residues. The CDR3 DNA sequence: TGTGCCATCAGTGAAGAAGTCGGTAATTCACCCCTCCACTTT. It specifies CAISEEVGNSPLHF.

The rearrangement joins TRBV6-1 to TRBJ2-3; 15 nucleotides line up with TRBD2. Germline CDR1 and CDR2: MNHNS and SASEGT. There are 15 residues in the CDR3. Unmatched junction bases numbered 5, after V lost 8 bases and J lost 5 bases. CDR3 coding DNA: TGTGCCAGCCGGGGACTAGCGGGGGGTGGAGATACGCAGTATTTT. Its translation is CASRGLAGGGDTQYF.

The V gene is TRBV27, the J gene TRBJ2-1; no firm D call. This CDR3 contains 14 residues. V was cut by 5 bases and J by 0 bases, with 8 bases left in between. Germline V gives CDR1 MNHEY, CDR2 SMNVEV (reference sequence). CDR3: CASSVVSSYNEQFF. CDR3 sequence (DNA): TGTGCCAGCAGTGTTGTGAGCTCCTACAATGAGCAGTTCTTC.

This rearrangement joins TRBV27 to TRBJ2-5, with D tentatively TRBD1 or TRBD2 (5 bases each). This CDR3 is built from 17 residues. Germline assignment: CDR1 MNHEY and CDR2 SMNVEV (reference sequence). V lost 5 bases and J lost 7, with 26 bases in between. The CDR3 region is CASSEIFPGPHGRTQYF. The CDR3 coding sequence is TGTGCCAGCAGTGAAATTTTTCCGGGACCGCATGGACGGACCCAGTACTTC.